This T cell receptor (beta chain) is drawn from a study of cytomegalovirus exposure and HLA in healthy donors. Broader study findings: Common viral pathogens were later found to be apparently linked to several of the most significant clusters. The number of N-insertions in an Asian-associated ancestry cluster was reportedly below the approximately 680-donor mean in a later analysis. The classifier reportedly diagnosed cytomegalovirus status with high specificity and sensitivity. TCR beta V segments were, for the most part, productive about 87% or about 30% of the time in an earlier analysis.

Vbeta (60) and Jbeta (13) primers were used in the PCR. The data were produced by immunoSEQ multiplex PCR, yet TCRdb's version contains in-frame clones alone and is incomplete. Of under 150,000 clones in the sample, roughly 72% are singletons; the top ten hold around 1.9%. Turning to this clone: Antigen specificity is unknown.

The sequencing input was PBMCs. The origin of this receptor is a woman aged 45-65 years in good health and CMV-seronegative.

CDR3 DNA: TGTGCCAGCAGCCACCCCGGGGGTGGCTACACCTTC. Protein product: CASSHPGGGYTF. The gene calls are TRBV4-2 and TRBJ1-2, with D perhaps matching TRBD1 (5 bases). Trimming pared 3 bases from V and 7 bases from J, leaving 9 bases between. Looked up from germline, CDR1 is LGHNA and CDR2 is YNFKEQ. CDR3 length: 12 residues.